This TCR beta chain derives from a study of metastatic and nonmetastatic thyroid tumors. On the study more broadly: Repertoires of blood and of tissue (tumor or nodule) from malignant and benign thyroid patients were compared.

No patient received treatment before thyroid surgery. Per germline, CDR1 SGHVS and CDR2 FNYEAQ. The CDR3 totals 15 residues. Study processing details: A distant-metastasis classifier for papillary thyroid cancer was built using CDR3 differences across clinicopathological groups. MiXCR re-clonotyped the PCR reads for TCRdb. TCRdb assigned the V and J calls; the authors' analysis was not used. This sample has around 10,000 clones; just under 30% occur once, and the top ten carry about 17%. This clone showed up many times. A much larger clone sits a single nucleotide away, making a read error possible. This receptor was identified in a female donor with papillary thyroid cancer or a benign thyroid nodule (not recorded which). Some clones in this sample may be carry-over from other donors' samples. This sequence joins TRBV7-6 and TRBJ2-3; maybe TRBD2 (5 bases). What was sequenced was tumor tissue. CDR3 in amino acids: CASTPAGSSTDTQCF. DNA for the CDR3: TGTGCCAGCACCCCGGCCGGATCTAGCACAGATACGCAGTGTTTT.